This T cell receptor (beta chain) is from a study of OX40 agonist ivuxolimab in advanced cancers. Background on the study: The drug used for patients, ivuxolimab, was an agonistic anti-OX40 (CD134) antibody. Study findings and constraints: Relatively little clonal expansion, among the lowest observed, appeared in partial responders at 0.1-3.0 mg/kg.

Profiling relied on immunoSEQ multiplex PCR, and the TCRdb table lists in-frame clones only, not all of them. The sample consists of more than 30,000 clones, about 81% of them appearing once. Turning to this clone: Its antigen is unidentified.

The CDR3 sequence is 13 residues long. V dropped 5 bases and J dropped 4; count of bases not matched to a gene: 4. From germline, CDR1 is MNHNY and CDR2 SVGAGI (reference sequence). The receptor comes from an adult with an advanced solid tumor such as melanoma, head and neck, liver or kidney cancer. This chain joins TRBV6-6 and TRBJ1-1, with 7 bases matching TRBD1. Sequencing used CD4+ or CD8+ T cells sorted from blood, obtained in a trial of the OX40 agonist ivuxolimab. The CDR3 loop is CASSRQGITEAFF. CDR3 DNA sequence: TGTGCCAGCAGTAGACAGGGCATCACTGAAGCTTTCTTT.